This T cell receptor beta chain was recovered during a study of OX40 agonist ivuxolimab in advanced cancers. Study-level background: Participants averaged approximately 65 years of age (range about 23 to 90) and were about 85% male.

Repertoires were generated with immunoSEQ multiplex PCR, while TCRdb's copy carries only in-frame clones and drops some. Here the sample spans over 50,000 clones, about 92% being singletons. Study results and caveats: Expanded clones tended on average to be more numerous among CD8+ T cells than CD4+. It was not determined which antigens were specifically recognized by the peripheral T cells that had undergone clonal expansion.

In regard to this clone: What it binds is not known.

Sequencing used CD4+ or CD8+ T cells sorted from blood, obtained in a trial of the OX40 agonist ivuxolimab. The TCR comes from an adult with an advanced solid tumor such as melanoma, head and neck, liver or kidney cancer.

The CDR3 is CASSLAGSSYEQYF. For the CDR3, the DNA is TGTGCCAGCAGCTTAGCGGGGAGCTCCTACGAGCAGTACTTC. This chain connects TRBV7-8 to TRBJ2-7; possibly TRBD2 for D (5 bases). The length of the CDR3 is 14 residues. The V end lost 0 bases, the J end lost 0 bases, and 6 bases lay between the germline ends. Germline assignment: CDR1 SGHVS and CDR2 FQNEAQ.